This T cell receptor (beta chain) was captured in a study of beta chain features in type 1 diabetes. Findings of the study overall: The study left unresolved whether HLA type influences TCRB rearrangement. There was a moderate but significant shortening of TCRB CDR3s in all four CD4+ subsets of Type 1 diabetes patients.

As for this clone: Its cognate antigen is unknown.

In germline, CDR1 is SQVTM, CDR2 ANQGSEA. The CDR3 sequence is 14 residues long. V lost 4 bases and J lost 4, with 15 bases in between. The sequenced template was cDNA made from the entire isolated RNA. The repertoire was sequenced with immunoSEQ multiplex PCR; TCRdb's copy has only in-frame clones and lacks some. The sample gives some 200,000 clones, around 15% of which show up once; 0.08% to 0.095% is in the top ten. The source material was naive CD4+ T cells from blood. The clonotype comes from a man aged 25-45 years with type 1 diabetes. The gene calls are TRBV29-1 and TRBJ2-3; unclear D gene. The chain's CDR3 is CSVGAPIVADTQYF. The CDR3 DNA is TGCAGCGTTGGGGCTCCTATAGTAGCAGATACGCAGTATTTT.